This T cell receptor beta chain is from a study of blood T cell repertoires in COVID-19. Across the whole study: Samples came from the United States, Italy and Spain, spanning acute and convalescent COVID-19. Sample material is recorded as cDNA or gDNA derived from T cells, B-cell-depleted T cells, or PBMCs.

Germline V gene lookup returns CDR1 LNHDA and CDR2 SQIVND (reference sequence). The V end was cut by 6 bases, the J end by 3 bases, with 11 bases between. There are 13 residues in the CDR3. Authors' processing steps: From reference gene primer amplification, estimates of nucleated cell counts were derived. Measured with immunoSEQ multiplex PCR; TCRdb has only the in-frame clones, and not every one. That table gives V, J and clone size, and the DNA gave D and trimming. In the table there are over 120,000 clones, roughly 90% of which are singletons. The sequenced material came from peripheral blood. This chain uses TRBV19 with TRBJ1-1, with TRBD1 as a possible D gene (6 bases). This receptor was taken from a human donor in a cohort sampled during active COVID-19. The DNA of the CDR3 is TGTGCCAGTAGATCGACAGGCGACACTGAAGCTTTCTTT. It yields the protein CASRSTGDTEAFF.